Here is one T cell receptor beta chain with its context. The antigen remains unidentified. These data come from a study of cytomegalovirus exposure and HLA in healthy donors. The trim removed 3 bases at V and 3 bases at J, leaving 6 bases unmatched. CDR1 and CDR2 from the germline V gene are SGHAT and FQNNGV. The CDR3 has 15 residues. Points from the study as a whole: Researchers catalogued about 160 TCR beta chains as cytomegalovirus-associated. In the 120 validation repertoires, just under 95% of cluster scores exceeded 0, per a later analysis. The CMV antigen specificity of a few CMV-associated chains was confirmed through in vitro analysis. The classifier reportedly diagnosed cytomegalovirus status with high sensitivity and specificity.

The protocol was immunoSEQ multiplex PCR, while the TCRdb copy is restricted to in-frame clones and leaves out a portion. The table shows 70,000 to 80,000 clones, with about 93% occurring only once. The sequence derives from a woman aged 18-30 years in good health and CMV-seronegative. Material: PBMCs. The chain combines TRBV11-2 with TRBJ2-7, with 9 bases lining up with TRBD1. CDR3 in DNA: TGTGCCAGCAGCTTGGAGGACAGGGGCGTCTACGAGCAGTACTTC. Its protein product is CASSLEDRGVYEQYF.